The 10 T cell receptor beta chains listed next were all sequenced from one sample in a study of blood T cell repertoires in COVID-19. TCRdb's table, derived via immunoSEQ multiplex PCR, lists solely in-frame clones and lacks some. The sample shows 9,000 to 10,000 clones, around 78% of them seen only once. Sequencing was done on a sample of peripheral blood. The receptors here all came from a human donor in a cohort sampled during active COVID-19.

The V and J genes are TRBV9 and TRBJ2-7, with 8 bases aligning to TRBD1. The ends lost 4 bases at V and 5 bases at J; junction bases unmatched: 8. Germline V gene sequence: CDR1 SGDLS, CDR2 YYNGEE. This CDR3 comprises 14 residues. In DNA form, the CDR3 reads TGTGCCAGCAGCCCATATGACAGGGGCCACGAGCAGTACTTC. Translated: CASSPYDRGHEQYF.

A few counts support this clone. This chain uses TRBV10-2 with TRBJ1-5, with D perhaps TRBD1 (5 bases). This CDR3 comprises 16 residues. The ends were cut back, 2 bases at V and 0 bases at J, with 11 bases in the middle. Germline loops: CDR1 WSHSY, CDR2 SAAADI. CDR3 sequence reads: CASSEPPGNSNQPQHF. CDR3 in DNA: TGCGCCAGCAGTGAGCCCCCAGGGAATAGCAATCAGCCCCAGCATTTT.

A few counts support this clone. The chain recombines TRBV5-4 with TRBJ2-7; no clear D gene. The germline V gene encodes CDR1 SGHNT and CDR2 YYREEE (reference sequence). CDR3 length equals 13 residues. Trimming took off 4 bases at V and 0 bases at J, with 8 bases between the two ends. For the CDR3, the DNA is TGTGCCAGCAGCAACAGAAACTCCTACGAGCAGTACTTC. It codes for CASSNRNSYEQYF.

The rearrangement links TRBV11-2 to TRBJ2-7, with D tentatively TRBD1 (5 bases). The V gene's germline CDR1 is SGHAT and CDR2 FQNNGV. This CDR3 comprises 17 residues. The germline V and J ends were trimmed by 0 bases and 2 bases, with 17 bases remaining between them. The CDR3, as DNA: TGTGCCAGCAGCTTAGAAAGGTTCCAGGGTAGCCCCTACGAGCAGTACTTC. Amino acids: CASSLERFQGSPYEQYF.

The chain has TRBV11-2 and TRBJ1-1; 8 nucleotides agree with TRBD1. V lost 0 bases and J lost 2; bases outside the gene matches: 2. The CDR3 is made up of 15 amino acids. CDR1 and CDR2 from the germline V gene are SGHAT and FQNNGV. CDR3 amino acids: CASSLEAGGNTEAFF. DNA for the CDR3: TGTGCCAGCAGCTTAGAGGCAGGGGGCAACACTGAAGCTTTCTTT.

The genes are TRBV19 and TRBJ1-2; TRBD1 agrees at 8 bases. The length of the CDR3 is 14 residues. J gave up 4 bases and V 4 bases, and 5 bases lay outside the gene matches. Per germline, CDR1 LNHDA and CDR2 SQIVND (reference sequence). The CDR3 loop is CASSNRGQGYGYTF. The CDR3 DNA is TGTGCCAGTAGTAACCGAGGACAGGGCTATGGCTACACCTTC.

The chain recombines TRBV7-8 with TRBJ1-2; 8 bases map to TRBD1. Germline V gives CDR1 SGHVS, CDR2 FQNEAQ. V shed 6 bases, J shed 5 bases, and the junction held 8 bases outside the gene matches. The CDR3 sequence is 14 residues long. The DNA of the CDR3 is TGTGCCAGCAGTTCTCAGGGGGCGGGTTATGGCTACACCTTC. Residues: CASSSQGAGYGYTF.

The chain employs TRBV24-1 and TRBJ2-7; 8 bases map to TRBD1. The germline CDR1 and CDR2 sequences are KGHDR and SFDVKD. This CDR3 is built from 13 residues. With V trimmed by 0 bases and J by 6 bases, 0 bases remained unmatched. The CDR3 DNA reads TGTGCCACCAGTGATTTGGACAGGGGCGAGCAGTACTTC. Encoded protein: CATSDLDRGEQYF.

CDR3 loop: CASSLVPETDYGYTF. CDR3 sequence (DNA): TGCGCCAGCAGCTTGGTTCCAGAGACTGATTATGGCTACACCTTC. The chain employs TRBV5-1 and TRBJ1-2; D unclear. V lost 0 bases to trimming and J lost 5 bases, with 14 bases between them. Per germline, CDR1 SGHRS and CDR2 YFSETQ. This CDR3 region has 15 residues.

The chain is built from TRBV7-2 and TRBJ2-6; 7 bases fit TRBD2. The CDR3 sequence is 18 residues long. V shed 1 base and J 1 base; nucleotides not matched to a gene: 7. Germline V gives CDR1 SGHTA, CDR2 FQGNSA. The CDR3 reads CASSLDWTRSSGANVLTF. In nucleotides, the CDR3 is TGTGCCAGCAGCTTAGATTGGACTAGGTCTTCTGGGGCCAACGTCCTGACTTTC.